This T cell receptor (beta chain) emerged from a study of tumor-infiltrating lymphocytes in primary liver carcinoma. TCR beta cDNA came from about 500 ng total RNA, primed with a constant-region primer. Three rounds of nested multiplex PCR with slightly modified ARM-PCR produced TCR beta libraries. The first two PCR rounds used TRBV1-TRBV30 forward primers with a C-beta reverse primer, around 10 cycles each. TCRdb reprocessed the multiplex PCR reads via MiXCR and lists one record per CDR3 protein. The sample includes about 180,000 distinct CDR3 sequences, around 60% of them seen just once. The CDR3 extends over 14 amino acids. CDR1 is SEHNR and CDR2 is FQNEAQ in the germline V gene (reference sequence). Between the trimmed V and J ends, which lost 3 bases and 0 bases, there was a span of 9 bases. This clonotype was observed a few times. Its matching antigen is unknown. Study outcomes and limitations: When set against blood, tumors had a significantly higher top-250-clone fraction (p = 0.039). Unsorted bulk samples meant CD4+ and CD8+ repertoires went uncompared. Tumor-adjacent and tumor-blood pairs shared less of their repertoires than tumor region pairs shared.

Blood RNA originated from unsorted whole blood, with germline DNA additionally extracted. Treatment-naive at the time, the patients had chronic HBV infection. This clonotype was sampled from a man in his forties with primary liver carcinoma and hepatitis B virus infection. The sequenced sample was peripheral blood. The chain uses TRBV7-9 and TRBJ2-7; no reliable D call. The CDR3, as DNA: TGTGCCAGCAGCTTCATGGACGGCTCCTACGAGCAGTACTTC. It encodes CASSFMDGSYEQYF.